A selection of T cell receptor beta chains follows, all from one sample in a study of shared clonotypes between healthy human individuals. Using immunoSEQ multiplex PCR, the repertoire was profiled, and TCRdb retains in-frame clones only, with some absent. The repertoire holds hundreds of thousands of clones, with about 80% as singletons. The source material was PBMCs. The receptors here all came from a woman in her thirties or forties in good health. Some clones in this sample may be carry-over from other donors' samples. Each CDR3 is given with its conserved first and last residue. The D gene is left open where the match is weak. Clone size is shown for a subset of rows, as once, few, many or a class of expanded clone.

CDR3 DNA: TGTGCCTGGAGTCCAGGACTTACTGAAGCTTTCTTT
CDR3 protein: CAWSPGLTEAFF
J gene: TRBJ1-1
V gene: TRBV30
D gene: NA
clone size: NA

CDR3 DNA: TGCGCCAGCCTAGGATGGGGGACTAGCGGGAATAACAATGAGCAGTTCTTC
CDR3 protein: CASLGWGTSGNNNEQFF
J gene: TRBJ2-1
V gene: TRBV10-2
D gene: TRBD2
clone size: NA

CDR3 DNA: TGTGCCAGCAGTACCCTCGGACAGGGAGGGGGGGAGACCCAGTACTTC
CDR3 protein: CASSTLGQGGGETQYF
J gene: TRBJ2-5
V gene: TRBV28
D gene: NA
clone size: NA

CDR3 DNA: TGCTCCTACAATGAGCAGTTCTTC
CDR3 protein: CSYNEQFF
J gene: TRBJ2-1
V gene: TRBV7-9
D gene: NA
clone size: NA

CDR3 DNA: TGTGCCAGCAGTGAGATCCAGGGGCTTTTGGGCACTAATGAAAAACTGTTTTTT
CDR3 protein: CASSEIQGLLGTNEKLFF
J gene: TRBJ1-4
V gene: TRBV2
D gene: NA
clone size: once

CDR3 DNA: TGTGCCAGCAGTTTAGAGAACCCTACCCTGGGGAACACTGAAGCTTTCTTT
CDR3 protein: CASSLENPTLGNTEAFF
J gene: TRBJ1-1
V gene: TRBV27
D gene: NA
clone size: NA

CDR3 DNA: TGCGCCAGCAGCCAACCTCGGGGGAGGGGATACAATGAGCAGTTCTTC
CDR3 protein: CASSQPRGRGYNEQFF
J gene: TRBJ2-1
V gene: TRBV4-1
D gene: TRBD2
clone size: NA

CDR3 DNA: TGCGCCAGCAGCCAAACCTTGGCTAGCGGGAGTAAAGAGACCCAGTACTTC
CDR3 protein: CASSQTLASGSKETQYF
J gene: TRBJ2-5
V gene: TRBV4-1
D gene: TRBD2
clone size: NA

CDR3 DNA: TGTGCCAGCAGCAGGGGCTTCCAAGAGACCCAGTACTTC
CDR3 protein: CASSRGFQETQYF
J gene: TRBJ2-5
V gene: TRBV2
D gene: NA
clone size: NA

CDR3 DNA: TGTGCCAGCAGTTTGACAGGGAAGCAGCCCCAGCATTTT
CDR3 protein: CASSLTGKQPQHF
J gene: TRBJ1-5
V gene: TRBV27
D gene: TRBD1
clone size: NA

CDR3 DNA: TGTGCCAGCAGCGCCGGCCTAAGTGACCCTTTGGATACGCAGTATTTT
CDR3 protein: CASSAGLSDPLDTQYF
J gene: TRBJ2-3
V gene: TRBV9
D gene: NA
clone size: NA

CDR3 DNA: TGTGCCAGCAAAGGGACAGTGAACTCCTACGAGCAGTACTTC
CDR3 protein: CASKGTVNSYEQYF
J gene: TRBJ2-7
V gene: TRBV28
D gene: TRBD1
clone size: NA

CDR3 DNA: TGTGCCAGCAGTTTATACCCCAACCGGGGGATCTTTGATAATTCACCCCTCCACTTT
CDR3 protein: CASSLYPNRGIFDNSPLHF
J gene: TRBJ1-6
V gene: TRBV27
D gene: NA
clone size: NA

CDR3 DNA: TGTGCCAGCAGTACCCCTAGCGGGAGCTCCTACGAGCAGTACTTC
CDR3 protein: CASSTPSGSSYEQYF
J gene: TRBJ2-7
V gene: TRBV28
D gene: TRBD2
clone size: NA

CDR3 DNA: TGCGCCAGCAGCTTGGGGGGGCCTTTTGACTACGAGCAGTACTTC
CDR3 protein: CASSLGGPFDYEQYF
J gene: TRBJ2-7
V gene: TRBV5-1
D gene: NA
clone size: few

CDR3 DNA: TGTGCCAGCAGAGCCCGGGTCCACACTGAAGCTTTCTTT
CDR3 protein: CASRARVHTEAFF
J gene: TRBJ1-1
V gene: TRBV7-9
D gene: NA
clone size: NA

CDR3 DNA: TGTGCCAGCAGCTTAGTTGGGGGAGCGAACACTGAAGCTTTCTTT
CDR3 protein: CASSLVGGANTEAFF
J gene: TRBJ1-1
V gene: TRBV11-2
D gene: NA
clone size: few

CDR3 DNA: TGTGCCAGCAGCCACGGAGTGAGGGGGCGCGACAATGAGCAGTTCTTC
CDR3 protein: CASSHGVRGRDNEQFF
J gene: TRBJ2-1
V gene: TRBV7-9
D gene: TRBD1
clone size: NA

CDR3 DNA: TGTGCCAGCAGCCTCCGCAGCTACGAGCAGTACTTC
CDR3 protein: CASSLRSYEQYF
J gene: TRBJ2-7
V gene: TRBV7-9
D gene: NA
clone size: NA

CDR3 DNA: TGCGCCAGCAGCCTAGGGACCTATGGCTACACCTTC
CDR3 protein: CASSLGTYGYTF
J gene: TRBJ1-2
V gene: TRBV5-1
D gene: NA
clone size: NA

CDR3 DNA: TGTGCCACCCATCCCCTGGGGAGGACTTGGGATGAGCAGTTCTTC
CDR3 protein: CATHPLGRTWDEQFF
J gene: TRBJ2-1
V gene: TRBV6-1
D gene: NA
clone size: NA

CDR3 DNA: TGTGCCAGCAGCTTAGTGGACTCGACCTACAATGAGCAGTTCTTC
CDR3 protein: CASSLVDSTYNEQFF
J gene: TRBJ2-1
V gene: TRBV7-3
D gene: NA
clone size: NA

CDR3 DNA: TGTGCCAGCAACCTAGGCGGGGTAACCTACGAGCAGTACTTC
CDR3 protein: CASNLGGVTYEQYF
J gene: TRBJ2-7
V gene: TRBV2
D gene: NA
clone size: NA

CDR3 DNA: TGTGCCAGCAGCTCGGGGACAGGGGGCTCTTACGAGCAGTACTTC
CDR3 protein: CASSSGTGGSYEQYF
J gene: TRBJ2-7
V gene: TRBV7-6
D gene: TRBD1
clone size: NA

CDR3 DNA: TGTGCCAGCAGCCCGCCCCGGGCGGTAGCGGGAGGGAGCTCCTACGAGCAGTACTTC
CDR3 protein: CASSPPRAVAGGSSYEQYF
J gene: TRBJ2-7
V gene: TRBV7-2
D gene: TRBD2
clone size: NA

CDR3 DNA: TGTGCCAGCGGGGGACAGTATGGGAGCAATCAGCCCCAGCATTTT
CDR3 protein: CASGGQYGSNQPQHF
J gene: TRBJ1-5
V gene: TRBV6-5
D gene: TRBD1
clone size: few

CDR3 DNA: TGTGCCAGCAGTTACGGCAGGGACGTAAGCAATCAGCCCCAGCATTTT
CDR3 protein: CASSYGRDVSNQPQHF
J gene: TRBJ1-5
V gene: TRBV6-5
D gene: NA
clone size: NA

CDR3 DNA: TGTGCCATCAGTGGGGGCGGGGAGCTGTTTTTT
CDR3 protein: CAISGGGELFF
J gene: TRBJ2-2
V gene: TRBV10-3
D gene: NA
clone size: NA

CDR3 DNA: TGTGCCAGCAACAGTCTAGGGTTCAATGAGCAGTTCTTC
CDR3 protein: CASNSLGFNEQFF
J gene: TRBJ2-1
V gene: TRBV2
D gene: NA
clone size: NA

CDR3 DNA: TGTGCCATCAGCCCGGCCTCCTACGAGCAGTACTTC
CDR3 protein: CAISPASYEQYF
J gene: TRBJ2-7
V gene: TRBV10-3
D gene: NA
clone size: NA

CDR3 DNA: TGCGCCAGCTCTGGGGGAGTCTATGGCTACACCTTC
CDR3 protein: CASSGGVYGYTF
J gene: TRBJ1-2
V gene: TRBV5-1
D gene: NA
clone size: once

CDR3 DNA: TGTGCCAGCAGGTGGACAGACTACAATGAGCAGTTCTTC
CDR3 protein: CASRWTDYNEQFF
J gene: TRBJ2-1
V gene: TRBV7-8
D gene: NA
clone size: NA

CDR3 DNA: TGCGCCAGCCGACGGACAGGGGGAGCCAAAAACATTCAGTACTTC
CDR3 protein: CASRRTGGAKNIQYF
J gene: TRBJ2-4
V gene: TRBV10-2
D gene: TRBD1
clone size: NA

CDR3 DNA: TGCAGCGTTGAAGGGCGGATGAACACTGAAGCTTTCTTT
CDR3 protein: CSVEGRMNTEAFF
J gene: TRBJ1-1
V gene: TRBV29-1
D gene: NA
clone size: NA

CDR3 DNA: TGTGCCAGCAGATCGGACAGGGATGGCTACGAGCAGTACTTC
CDR3 protein: CASRSDRDGYEQYF
J gene: TRBJ2-7
V gene: TRBV6-6
D gene: TRBD1
clone size: NA

CDR3 DNA: TGTGCCAGCAGTTCCCCTTCAACAGGAAACACCATATATTTT
CDR3 protein: CASSSPSTGNTIYF
J gene: TRBJ1-3
V gene: TRBV28
D gene: NA
clone size: NA

CDR3 DNA: TGTGCCAGCTCACCATACAGGCAAGAGACCCAGTACTTC
CDR3 protein: CASSPYRQETQYF
J gene: TRBJ2-5
V gene: TRBV18
D gene: NA
clone size: NA

CDR3 DNA: TGCAGCGTTCTACCCAGGGGTCGTCAGGATACGCAGTATTTT
CDR3 protein: CSVLPRGRQDTQYF
J gene: TRBJ2-3
V gene: TRBV29-1
D gene: NA
clone size: NA

CDR3 DNA: TGTGCCAGCAGCGGAGCGGGAGGGCCGGGCGGGGAGCTGTTTTTT
CDR3 protein: CASSGAGGPGGELFF
J gene: TRBJ2-2
V gene: TRBV2
D gene: TRBD2
clone size: few

CDR3 DNA: TGTGCCTGGAGGCAGGGTTGGAACACCGGGGAGCTGTTTTTT
CDR3 protein: CAWRQGWNTGELFF
J gene: TRBJ2-2
V gene: TRBV30
D gene: NA
clone size: NA

CDR3 DNA: TGTGCCAGCAGCTTAGTTAGCACTAGCCTCTACGAGCAGTACTTC
CDR3 protein: CASSLVSTSLYEQYF
J gene: TRBJ2-7
V gene: TRBV7-9
D gene: NA
clone size: NA

CDR3 DNA: TGCGCCAGCAGTAGGTCTAGTAATGAAAAACTGTTTTTT
CDR3 protein: CASSRSSNEKLFF
J gene: TRBJ1-4
V gene: TRBV4-1
D gene: NA
clone size: NA